Shown below are 22 T cell receptor beta chains from a single sample sequenced in a study of blood T cell repertoires in COVID-19. The table came from immunoSEQ multiplex PCR; TCRdb's copy has only in-frame clones and leaves some out. The table has approximately 140,000 clones, roughly 81% seen once; the top ten hold approximately 9.2%. Sequencing was performed on peripheral blood. Source of these receptors: a human donor with acute or convalescent COVID-19. The donor label of this sample is uncertain.

This clone was counted once. The chain employs TRBV30 and TRBJ1-4; 7 nucleotides match TRBD1. V was clipped by 4 bases and J by 10 bases; unmatched bases: 9. CDR1 is GTSNPN and CDR2 is SVGIG in the germline V gene (reference sequence). This CDR3 is built from 13 residues. The CDR3 DNA sequence: TGTGCCTGGACGACAGGGCCCACTGGAAAACTGTTTTTT. This codes for CAWTTGPTGKLFF.

V and J are TRBV3-1 (or the pseudogene TRBV3-2) and TRBJ1-6; D is perhaps TRBD1 (6 bases). The germline V and J ends were trimmed by 4 bases and 14 bases, with 18 bases remaining between them. The CDR3 runs to 14 residues. Germline values: CDR1 LGHDT, CDR2 YNNKEL (reference sequence). The CDR3 nucleotides are TGTGCCAGCAGCCCAGGGTCCCAAAGGGGGACCCTCCACTTT. Protein sequence: CASSPGSQRGTLHF.

The rearrangement uses TRBV5-8 and TRBJ1-1; no clear D gene. This CDR3 region has 15 residues. V shed 8 bases and J shed 6 bases, with 23 bases lying between them. The germline gives CDR1 SGHTS, CDR2 YDEGEE. The CDR3 is CASEGAQILRAEAFF. The CDR3 DNA reads TGTGCCAGTGAGGGCGCGCAAATTCTAAGGGCTGAAGCTTTCTTT.

The CDR3 nucleotides are TGTGCCAGTAGGGCTCAGGGGGCTATCAATCAGCCCCAGCATTTT. Protein sequence: CASRAQGAINQPQHF. V usage is TRBV19 and J usage is TRBJ1-5, with 8 bases matching TRBD1. The CDR3 runs 15 residues. The germline CDR1 and CDR2 sequences are LNHDA and SQIVND (reference sequence). J was trimmed by 3 bases and V by 6 bases; bases with no gene match: 7.

This clone has only one observation. The DNA of the CDR3 is TGTGCCAGCAGCCAAGATCGAGGACAGGTCGATGAAAAACTGTTTTTT. Protein product: CASSQDRGQVDEKLFF. V usage is TRBV3-1 (or the pseudogene TRBV3-2) and J usage is TRBJ1-4; 7 bases line up with TRBD1. CDR1 is LGHDT, CDR2 YNNKEL, per germline (reference sequence). The CDR3 is made up of 16 amino acids. V lost 0 bases and J lost 6; bases outside the gene matches: 7.

CDR3 sequence reads: CASSAEPGQVVTGELFF. Here the CDR3 DNA reads TGTGCCAGCAGTGCCGAACCGGGACAGGTCGTAACCGGGGAGCTGTTTTTT. The rearrangement links TRBV25-1 to TRBJ2-2; 8 bases are shared with TRBD1. The CDR3 is 17 residues long. In germline, CDR1 is MGHDK, CDR2 SYGVNS. V shed 4 bases, J shed 5 bases, and the junction held 12 bases outside the gene matches.

The rearrangement links TRBV5-4 to TRBJ1-6; 8 bases match TRBD1. This CDR3 comprises 15 residues. Trimming removed 3 bases from V and 4 bases from J; junction bases left unmatched: 3. Per germline, CDR1 SGHNT and CDR2 YYREEE (reference sequence). The CDR3 protein is CASSSQGAYNSPLHF. Written as DNA, the CDR3 is TGTGCCAGCAGCTCGCAGGGGGCTTATAATTCACCCCTCCACTTT.

The chain couples TRBV9 to TRBJ2-7; maybe TRBD1 (6 bases). CDR1 is SGDLS and CDR2 is YYNGEE in the germline V gene. This CDR3 comprises 15 residues. Between the trimmed V and J ends, which lost 0 bases and 3 bases, there was a span of 13 bases. CDR3 sequence: CASSVAGGSNYEQYF. The DNA of the CDR3 is TGTGCCAGCAGCGTAGCTGGGGGCAGCAACTACGAGCAGTACTTC.

The DNA of the CDR3 is TGTGCCAGTAGTTCGACAGGGAACTACGAGCAGTACTTC. Translating gives CASSSTGNYEQYF. This sequence joins TRBV19 and TRBJ2-7; 7 nucleotides line up with TRBD1. Per germline, CDR1 LNHDA and CDR2 SQIVND (reference sequence). Losses at the gene ends were 5 bases for V and 3 bases for J; bases not matched to a gene: 4. This CDR3 is built from 13 residues.

Only one count was recorded for this clone. The chain has TRBV5-4 and TRBJ1-4; D call uncertain. Germline V gene lookup returns CDR1 SGHNT and CDR2 YYREEE (reference sequence). The CDR3 extends over 15 amino acids. With 0 bases removed from V and 14 bases from J, the gap between germline ends came to 20 bases. CDR3 region: CASSLAGNPGKGLFF. In nucleotides, the CDR3 is TGTGCCAGCAGCTTGGCCGGGAATCCCGGAAAAGGGCTGTTTTTT.

This clone was recorded once. The V gene is TRBV4-1, the J gene TRBJ1-3, with 8 bases aligning to TRBD1. From germline, CDR1 is MGHRA and CDR2 YSYEKL. The V segment lost 0 bases and the J segment 2 bases; nucleotides outside the gene matches: 0. CDR3 length: 15 amino acids. DNA for the CDR3: TGCGCCAGCAGCCAAGAGACAGGGGCTGGAAACACCATATATTTT. Its protein is CASSQETGAGNTIYF.

The gene calls are TRBV10-3 and TRBJ1-5; no clear D. Germline-derived CDR1 and CDR2 are ENHRY and SYGVKD. The CDR3 spans 14 residues. V gave up 2 bases and J gave up 1 base, with 6 bases separating them. In nucleotides, the CDR3 is TGTGCCATCAGTGAGCCCGGGAGCAATCAGCCCCAGCATTTT. It specifies CAISEPGSNQPQHF.

The J gene is TRBJ1-5, the V gene TRBV6-5; D unresolved. The germline V gene has CDR1 MNHEY and CDR2 SVGAGI. This CDR3 comprises 14 residues. Trimming pared 4 bases from V and 0 bases from J, leaving 7 bases between. CDR3 coding DNA: TGTGCCAGCAGTTTACAGAATAGCAATCAGCCCCAGCATTTT. It yields the protein CASSLQNSNQPQHF.

The chain recombines TRBV3-1 (or the pseudogene TRBV3-2) with TRBJ1-1; TRBD1 aligns across 11 bases. The CDR3 runs 18 residues. Germline V gives CDR1 LGHDT, CDR2 YNNKEL (reference sequence). V dropped 3 bases and J dropped 7; count of bases not matched to a gene: 16. This chain's CDR3 is CASSQRTGGARGTGEAFF. The CDR3 DNA reads TGTGCCAGCAGCCAGAGGACAGGGGGCGCGCGGGGAACAGGTGAAGCTTTCTTT.

This chain joins TRBV14 and TRBJ1-2, with a weak D call TRBD1 (5 bases). Per germline, CDR1 SGHDN and CDR2 FVKESK. The V end was cut by 4 bases, the J end by 7 bases, with 13 bases between. The CDR3 totals 13 residues. In DNA, the CDR3 is TGTGCCAGCAGCCCAGAACCAGGGTTTGGCTACACCTTC. Translation: CASSPEPGFGYTF.

The chain joins TRBV5-1 to TRBJ2-1; TRBD2 matches 9 bases. This CDR3 has 14 amino acids. J lost 2 bases, V lost 5 bases, and 2 bases had no gene match. The germline V gene encodes CDR1 SGHRS and CDR2 YFSETQ. The CDR3 reads CASSAGGPYNEQFF. The DNA for the CDR3 is TGCGCCAGCAGTGCGGGGGGGCCCTACAATGAGCAGTTCTTC.

This clone was counted once. The V gene is TRBV2, the J gene TRBJ1-1; possibly TRBD1 for D (6 bases). This CDR3 spans 15 amino acids. Per the germline V gene, CDR1 is SNHLY and CDR2 is FYNNEI. Trimming left V 2 bases short and J 4 bases short, with 14 bases between. CDR3 amino acids: CASSETGSAGTEAFF. The CDR3 DNA follows: TGTGCCAGCAGTGAAACAGGGTCGGCGGGCACTGAAGCTTTCTTT.

The chain employs TRBV2 and TRBJ2-7, with D possibly matching TRBD2 (5 bases). The CDR3 covers 13 residues. Germline V gene sequence: CDR1 SNHLY, CDR2 FYNNEI. V shed 7 bases and J shed 0 bases, with 10 bases lying between them. The DNA of the CDR3 is TGTGCCAGCATCGGACTCTACTCCTACGAGCAGTACTTC. This sequence encodes CASIGLYSYEQYF.

The chain joins TRBV7-3 to TRBJ1-1; 10 nucleotides match TRBD1. Trimming removed 5 bases from V and 2 bases from J; junction bases left unmatched: 2. Germline assignment: CDR1 SGHTA and CDR2 FQGTGA. The CDR3 spans 14 residues. The CDR3 DNA reads as TGTGCCAGCAGCCGGGACAGGGGTAACACTGAAGCTTTCTTT. Residues: CASSRDRGNTEAFF.

The rearrangement links TRBV5-8 to TRBJ2-1, with D unclear. This CDR3 has 13 amino acids. Germline loops: CDR1 SGHTS, CDR2 YDEGEE. V was shortened by 0 bases and J by 6 bases, with 7 bases between the two germline ends. The CDR3 is CASSLEAGNEQFF. Here the CDR3 DNA reads TGTGCCAGCAGCTTGGAGGCAGGCAATGAGCAGTTCTTC. Drawing the rest from reference TRBV5-8 and TRBJ2-1, the complete variable domain is EAGVTQSPTHLIKTRGQQATLRCSPISGHTSVYWYQQALGLGLQFLLWYDEGEERNRGNFPPRFSGRQFPNYSSELNVNALELEDSALYLCASSLEAGNEQFFGPGTRLTVL.

The rearrangement joins TRBV27 to TRBJ1-5; the D is unclear. CDR3 length equals 15 residues. The V end was cut by 3 bases, the J end by 4 bases, with 13 bases between. Germline V gene sequence: CDR1 MNHEY, CDR2 SMNVEV (reference sequence). In DNA, the CDR3 is TGTGCCAGCAGTTTGGGCCAGACGGCAAATCAGCCCCAGCATTTT. Translated: CASSLGQTANQPQHF.

The chain carries TRBV25-1 and TRBJ1-4; tentative D call: TRBD1 (6 bases). Trimming stripped 4 bases from V and 6 bases from J, with 12 bases between. This CDR3 has 14 residues. CDR1 is MGHDK, CDR2 SYGVNS, per germline. Written as DNA, the CDR3 is TGTGCCAGCAGTGTGGGGGGGCATGATGAAAAACTGTTTTTT. It encodes CASSVGGHDEKLFF.